This T cell receptor (beta chain) was observed in a study of circulating and synovial CD4+ cells in juvenile arthritis. Study-wide results and limits: T cell genome counts differed by at least an order of magnitude between CPL and CD4 samples. Traditional Vbeta family usage analysis missed the pathogenic-like versus bulk difference.

Sequenced samples came from active juvenile idiopathic arthritis patients. Using immunoSEQ multiplex PCR, the repertoire was profiled, and TCRdb retains in-frame clones only, with some absent. The table lists around 35,000 clones, around 95% of them singletons. A word on this clone: Antigen unknown.

This sequence originates from a human donor with juvenile idiopathic arthritis. Sequenced: CD4+ T cells from blood.

The CDR3 coding sequence is TGTGCCAGTTCTTTTGGCGCGGGAGGGACCGGGGAGCTGTTTTTT. This codes for CASSFGAGGTGELFF. The chain employs TRBV19 and TRBJ2-2; 9 bases map to TRBD2. Unmatched junction bases numbered 9, after V lost 8 bases and J lost 5 bases. Germline V gene lookup returns CDR1 LNHDA and CDR2 SQIVND (reference sequence). There are 15 residues in the CDR3.